A selection of T cell receptor beta chains follows, all from one sample in a study of response to subunit inactivated influenza vaccine. Via MiXCR, TCRdb re-called the RT-PCR reads, giving one row per CDR3 protein. Of hundreds of thousands of distinct CDR3 sequences in the sample, approximately 7.7% were seen once. Sequenced here: PBMCs from blood, sampled roughly 24 months after vaccination. The source is a man between 45 and 75 years old who received an inactivated influenza vaccine. CDR3s include the opening cysteine and the closing phenylalanine or tryptophan. Fields, in order: D gene, V gene, clone size, J gene, CDR3 length, CDR3 DNA, CDR3 protein. D genes are given only for firm matches. Clone size is not always given. Where it is, it says once, few, many or a class for expanded clones.

D gene: -; V gene: TRBV20-1; clone size: many; J gene: TRBJ2-1; CDR3 length: 15; CDR3 DNA: TGCAGTGCTCCCGGGGTAGCGGTGGCCTACAATGAGCAGTTCTTC; CDR3 protein: CSAPGVAVAYNEQFF
D gene: -; V gene: TRBV21-1; clone size: many; J gene: TRBJ1-1; CDR3 length: 15; CDR3 DNA: TGTGCCAGCAGCAAAGGACAGGTAATGAACACTGAAGCTTTCTTT; CDR3 protein: CASSKGQVMNTEAFF
D gene: TRBD2; V gene: TRBV20-1; clone size: -; J gene: TRBJ2-2; CDR3 length: 15; CDR3 DNA: TGCAGTGCTAGGCACGGGAGGCGGGACACCGGGGAGCTGTTTTTT; CDR3 protein: CSARHGRRDTGELFF
D gene: TRBD1; V gene: TRBV7-9; clone size: many; J gene: TRBJ2-7; CDR3 length: 15; CDR3 DNA: TGTGCCAGCAGCTTAGTAGTGGGACAGGACTACGAGCAGTACTTC; CDR3 protein: CASSLVVGQDYEQYF
D gene: TRBD2; V gene: TRBV6-1; clone size: few; J gene: TRBJ2-1; CDR3 length: 17; CDR3 DNA: TGTGCCAGCAGCCCCCTGGGCGGGAGGGCCGGTTACAATGAGCAGTTCTTC; CDR3 protein: CASSPLGGRAGYNEQFF
D gene: TRBD1; V gene: TRBV12-3/TRBV12-4; clone size: -; J gene: TRBJ1-2; CDR3 length: 14; CDR3 DNA: TGTGCCAGCAGTAGGGGACAGGGGGCGCTTGGCTACACCTTC; CDR3 protein: CASSRGQGALGYTF
D gene: -; V gene: TRBV11-2; clone size: -; J gene: TRBJ2-1; CDR3 length: 13; CDR3 DNA: TGTGCCAGCAGCTTAGATCTGGACGCCCCCGAGTTCTTC; CDR3 protein: CASSLDLDAPEFF
D gene: -; V gene: TRBV7-9; clone size: few; J gene: TRBJ2-7; CDR3 length: 12; CDR3 DNA: TGTGCCAGCAGCCTTGTCCTCAGGGAGCAGTACTTC; CDR3 protein: CASSLVLREQYF
D gene: -; V gene: TRBV20-1; clone size: few; J gene: TRBJ2-1; CDR3 length: 11; CDR3 DNA: TGCAGTGCTACCATACTCAATGAGCAGTTCTTC; CDR3 protein: CSATILNEQFF
D gene: TRBD2; V gene: TRBV29-1; clone size: many; J gene: TRBJ2-3; CDR3 length: 13; CDR3 DNA: TGCAGCGTTGTCCGGGAGGGCCTCGGTACGCAGTATTTT; CDR3 protein: CSVVREGLGTQYF
D gene: -; V gene: TRBV12-3/TRBV12-4; clone size: -; J gene: TRBJ1-6; CDR3 length: 13; CDR3 DNA: TGTGCCAGCAGTTTAGCGGCTAATTCACCCCTCCACTTT; CDR3 protein: CASSLAANSPLHF
D gene: TRBD1; V gene: TRBV12-3/TRBV12-4; clone size: many; J gene: TRBJ1-3; CDR3 length: 16; CDR3 DNA: TGTGCCAGCAGTTCCCAGGACAGGGTGACCGGAAACACCATATATTTT; CDR3 protein: CASSSQDRVTGNTIYF
D gene: -; V gene: TRBV12-3/TRBV12-4; clone size: few; J gene: TRBJ2-7; CDR3 length: 14; CDR3 DNA: TGTGCCAGCAGTCCGTACGGGATGCGGCACGAGCAGTACTTC; CDR3 protein: CASSPYGMRHEQYF
D gene: -; V gene: TRBV20-1; clone size: -; J gene: TRBJ2-5; CDR3 length: 14; CDR3 DNA: TGCAGTGCTACACATACCGGGACCCTAGAGACCCAGTACTTC; CDR3 protein: CSATHTGTLETQYF
D gene: -; V gene: TRBV5-5; clone size: many; J gene: TRBJ1-2; CDR3 length: 12; CDR3 DNA: TGTGCCAGCAGCAGGGACGCCTATGGCTACACCTTC; CDR3 protein: CASSRDAYGYTF
D gene: -; V gene: TRBV25-1; clone size: few; J gene: TRBJ2-1; CDR3 length: 16; CDR3 DNA: TGTGCCAGCAGTCACGGGGCCGCTAGCTCCTACAATGAGCAGTTCTTC; CDR3 protein: CASSHGAASSYNEQFF
D gene: -; V gene: TRBV5-1; clone size: -; J gene: TRBJ2-5; CDR3 length: 14; CDR3 DNA: TGCGCCAGCAGCTCACGGACAGTTCAAGAGACCCAGTACTTC; CDR3 protein: CASSSRTVQETQYF
D gene: -; V gene: TRBV9; clone size: many; J gene: TRBJ2-3; CDR3 length: 12; CDR3 DNA: TGTGCCAGCAGCGTAGAGGGACTTACGCAGTATTTT; CDR3 protein: CASSVEGLTQYF